These 18 T cell receptor beta chains originate from one sample sequenced in a study of T cells in Graves' hyperthyroidism and ophthalmopathy. The CDR3 regions of TCR beta were amplified from RNA transcripts. Carried out on the TCR CDR3, a first-round RT-PCR used the HTBI primer set. TCRdb re-analysed the multiplex PCR reads in MiXCR, keeping a single row per CDR3 protein. The repertoire includes 480,000 or so distinct CDR3 sequences, 46% of them detected once, and about 45% sits in the top ten. Specimen: peripheral blood or thyroid tissue (not recorded which). These receptors were obtained from an adult woman with Graves' disease, either hyperthyroidism or ophthalmopathy (not recorded which).

The genes are TRBV7-9 and TRBJ1-2; tentatively, D is TRBD1 (5 bases). The CDR3 is made up of 13 amino acids. Per the germline V gene, CDR1 is SEHNR and CDR2 is FQNEAQ (reference sequence). V was pared by 7 bases and J by 8 bases, with 17 bases between. Here the CDR3 reads CASNQDGARGYTF. CDR3 coding DNA: TGTGCCAGCAACCAAGATGGGGCGCGGGGCTACACCTTC.

The rearrangement uses TRBV6-5 and TRBJ2-5; D could derive from TRBD1 or TRBD2 (5 bases each). The CDR3 is made up of 12 amino acids. Between the trimmed V and J ends, which lost 2 bases and 9 bases, there was a span of 10 bases. Germline-derived CDR1 and CDR2 are MNHEY and SVGAGI. In DNA form, the CDR3 reads TGTGCCAGCAGTTACGGGGGAAGGGCCCAGTACTTC. Protein sequence: CASSYGGRAQYF.

The CDR3 reads CASSLRDGLTDTQYF. As DNA, the CDR3 is TGTGCCAGCAGCCTCCGGGACGGACTCACAGATACGCAGTATTTT. V and J are TRBV7-9 and TRBJ1-3; D may match TRBD1 or TRBD2 (5 bases each). The J call may not be correct, given that the DNA end is closer to TRBJ2-3. CDR3 length: 15 amino acids. CDR1 SEHNR and CDR2 FQNEAQ come from the germline V gene (reference sequence).

This clonotype has only a few counts. The chain employs TRBV7-2 and TRBJ1-3; 9 bases match TRBD1. This CDR3 has 17 amino acids. Germline V gene sequence: CDR1 SGHTA, CDR2 FQGNSA. V lost 6 bases, J lost 2 bases, and 11 bases stayed unmatched. Here the CDR3 reads CASRIKGGQGPGNTIYF. CDR3 in DNA: TGTGCCAGCAGGATAAAGGGGGGACAGGGCCCTGGAAACACCATATATTTT. Full variable domain (rest looked up from reference TRBV7-2 and TRBJ1-3): GAGVSQSPSNKVTEKGKDVELRCDPISGHTALYWYRQSLGQGLEFLIYFQGNSAPDKSGLPSDRFSAERTGGSVSTLTIQRTQQEDSAVYLCASRIKGGQGPGNTIYFGEGSWLTVV.

V usage is TRBV6-1 and J usage is TRBJ2-7; 10 bases are a match to TRBD1. The CDR3 contains 15 residues. With V trimmed by 2 bases and J by 5 bases, 6 bases remained unmatched. Per the germline V gene, CDR1 is MNHNS and CDR2 is SASEGT. The CDR3 DNA sequence: TGTGCCAGCAGTGAAACCCCCGGGACAGGGGACGAGCAGTACTTC. Translating gives CASSETPGTGDEQYF.

For this clonotype: Germline and junction disagree at one end, which may indicate a read error. The chain uses TRBV5-1 and TRBJ1-1; D not resolved. Germline V gene lookup returns CDR1 SGHRS and CDR2 YFSETQ. CDR3 length: 13 residues. The CDR3 DNA sequence: TGCGCCAGCAGCTTGGCGGGCAGCCTTGAAACTTTCTTT. Translating gives CASSLAGSLETFF. The full variable domain, with the rest looked up from reference TRBV5-1 and TRBJ1-1, is KAGVTQTPRYLIKTRGQQVTLSCSPISGHRSVSWYQQTPGQGLQFLFEYFSETQRNKGNFPGRFSGRQFSNSRSEMNVSTLELGDSALYLCASSLAGSLETFFGQGTRLTVV.

The V call is TRBV9, the J call TRBJ1-2; D possibly corresponds to TRBD1 (6 bases). Germline-derived CDR1 and CDR2 are SGDLS and YYNGEE. Deletions cut 5 bases from V and 7 bases from J, with 15 bases between. The CDR3 consists of 13 residues. This CDR3 is CASSFGGAVGYTF. CDR3 DNA: TGTGCCAGCAGTTTTGGGGGCGCAGTTGGCTACACCTTC.

Concerning this clonotype itself: A much larger clone is a single base away; this may be a read error. The chain has TRBV5-1 and TRBJ1-1; D not resolved. The CDR3 covers 14 residues. Germline V gives CDR1 SGHRS, CDR2 YFSETQ. V lost 1 base and J 0 bases, leaving 7 bases between the germline ends. The CDR3 DNA reads as TGCGCCAGCAGCTTGTTTCAGGTGAACACTGAAGCTTTCTTT. Protein sequence: CASSLFQVNTEAFF.

This clonotype was picked up one time. The V and J genes are TRBV7-2 and TRBJ1-2, with a possible D match to TRBD1 (5 bases). V was pared by 0 bases and J by 7 bases, with 9 bases between. CDR3 length: 13 residues. Per germline, CDR1 SGHTA and CDR2 FQGNSA. In DNA form, the CDR3 reads TGTGCCAGCAGCTTAGCATTAGGGGCTGGCTACACCTTC. This codes for CASSLALGAGYTF.

This clonotype was observed at least ten times. V gene TRBV2 combines with J gene TRBJ1-1; D is possibly TRBD1 (5 bases). Germline CDR1 SNHLY, CDR2 FYNNEI. CDR3 length equals 12 residues. Between the trimmed V and J ends, which lost 6 bases and 6 bases, there was a span of 11 bases. The DNA for the CDR3 is TGTGCCAGCAGCCAGGGTTCAGCTGAAGCTTTCTTT. Translating gives CASSQGSAEAFF.

The rearrangement joins TRBV11-2 to TRBJ2-7; D gene uncertain. This CDR3 region has 13 residues. The germline V gene encodes CDR1 SGHAT and CDR2 FQNNGV. Trimming took off 6 bases at V and 0 bases at J, with 9 bases between the two ends. This CDR3 reads CASRLASSYEQYF. CDR3 sequence (DNA): TGTGCCAGCAGACTCGCAAGCTCCTACGAGCAGTACTTC.

This clonotype was detected many times. The chain recombines TRBV5-4 with TRBJ2-2, with D perhaps matching TRBD2 (7 bases). The CDR3 has 17 residues. Germline loops: CDR1 SGHNT, CDR2 YYREEE (reference sequence). Trimming stripped 4 bases from V and 6 bases from J, with 22 bases between. This chain's CDR3 is CASSDQWGGGRPGELFF. CDR3 DNA sequence: TGTGCCAGCAGCGACCAATGGGGGGGCGGACGACCCGGGGAGCTGTTTTTT.

The chain is built from TRBV2 and TRBJ2-1; 16 nucleotides align to TRBD2. CDR3 size: 15 residues. The germline CDR1 and CDR2 sequences are SNHLY and FYNNEI. The V segment lost 6 bases and the J segment 9 bases; nucleotides outside the gene matches: 5. This CDR3 reads CASSGTSGRGGEQFF. The CDR3 nucleotides are TGTGCCAGCAGCGGGACTAGCGGGAGGGGCGGTGAGCAGTTCTTC.

In its sample, this clonotype was seen many times. The chain couples TRBV2 to TRBJ1-2; TRBD1 agrees at 11 bases. The J segment lost 7 bases and the V segment lost 7 bases, leaving 5 bases of the junction unmatched. The germline gives CDR1 SNHLY, CDR2 FYNNEI. This CDR3 has 13 residues. CDR3 loop: CASMQDRGPGYTF. The CDR3 region has the DNA TGTGCCAGCATGCAGGACAGGGGGCCTGGCTACACCTTC.

V gene TRBV24-1 combines with J gene TRBJ2-6; 13 bases are shared with TRBD2. The CDR3 runs to 13 residues. Germline V gene lookup returns CDR1 KGHDR and CDR2 SFDVKD. The junction had 4 bases not matched to a gene; V was cut back by 11 bases and J by 10 bases. The DNA for the CDR3 is TGTGCCATTGGGACTAGCGGGAAAAACGTCCTGACTTTC. Translating gives CAIGTSGKNVLTF.

V usage is TRBV5-1 and J usage is TRBJ1-4; D remains unclear. Germline V gene sequence: CDR1 SGHRS, CDR2 YFSETQ. This CDR3 region has 15 residues. The V and J ends lost 0 bases and 0 bases respectively, with 6 bases between them. The CDR3 DNA follows: TGCGCCAGCAGCTTGGGGACGGCAACTAATGAAAAACTGTTTTTT. It is translated as CASSLGTATNEKLFF. Looking up the rest from reference TRBV5-1 and TRBJ1-4 gives the full variable domain: KAGVTQTPRYLIKTRGQQVTLSCSPISGHRSVSWYQQTPGQGLQFLFEYFSETQRNKGNFPGRFSGRQFSNSRSEMNVSTLELGDSALYLCASSLGTATNEKLFFGSGTQLSVL.

J is TRBJ1-2 and V is TRBV20-1; D possibly corresponds to TRBD1 (5 bases). Germline assignment: CDR1 DFQATT and CDR2 SNEGSKA (reference sequence). V was pared by 0 bases and J by 6 bases, with 14 bases between. This CDR3 has 14 residues. CDR3 sequence: CSARDRPGDDGYTF. For the CDR3, the DNA is TGCAGTGCTAGAGATCGTCCCGGGGACGATGGCTACACCTTC.

This sequence joins TRBV11-2 and TRBJ2-5; a possible D gene is TRBD2 (5 bases). Trimming took off 7 bases at V and 4 bases at J, with 16 bases between the two ends. The CDR3 contains 14 residues. Germline CDR1 reads SGHAT; CDR2 reads FQNNGV. The CDR3 DNA is TGTGCCAGCACCCCCGAGGCTAGCTTAGAGACCCAGTACTTC. Amino acid sequence: CASTPEASLETQYF.